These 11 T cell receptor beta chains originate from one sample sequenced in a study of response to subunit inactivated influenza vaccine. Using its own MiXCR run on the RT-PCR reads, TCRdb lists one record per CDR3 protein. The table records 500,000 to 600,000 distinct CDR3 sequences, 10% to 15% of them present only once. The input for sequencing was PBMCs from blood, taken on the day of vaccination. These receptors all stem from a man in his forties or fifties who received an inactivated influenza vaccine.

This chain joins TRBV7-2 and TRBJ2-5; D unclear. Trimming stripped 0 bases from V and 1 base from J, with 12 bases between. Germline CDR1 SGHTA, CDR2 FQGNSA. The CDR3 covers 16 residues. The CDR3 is CASSLAYSPSQETQYF. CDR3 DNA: TGTGCCAGCAGCTTAGCGTATAGTCCTTCCCAAGAGACCCAGTACTTC.

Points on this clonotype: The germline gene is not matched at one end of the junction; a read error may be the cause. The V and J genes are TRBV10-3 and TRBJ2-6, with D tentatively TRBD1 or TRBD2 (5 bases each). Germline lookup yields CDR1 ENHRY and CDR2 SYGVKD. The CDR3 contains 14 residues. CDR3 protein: CAIQGSSGAKVLTF. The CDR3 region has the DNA TGTGCCATCCAAGGGAGCTCTGGGGCCAAAGTCCTGACTTTC.

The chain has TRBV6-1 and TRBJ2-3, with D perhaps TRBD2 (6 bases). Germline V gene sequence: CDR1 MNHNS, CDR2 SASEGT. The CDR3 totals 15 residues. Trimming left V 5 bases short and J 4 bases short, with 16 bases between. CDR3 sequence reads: CASSLAGTSPDTQYF. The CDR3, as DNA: TGTGCCAGCAGTCTTGCCGGGACTTCTCCAGATACGCAGTATTTT.

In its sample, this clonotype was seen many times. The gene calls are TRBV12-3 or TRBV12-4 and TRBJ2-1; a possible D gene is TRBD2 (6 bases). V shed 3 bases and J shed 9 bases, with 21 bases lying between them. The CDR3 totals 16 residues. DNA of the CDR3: TGTGCCAGCAGTTTCTCCTCTAGCGCCGGGGCAACTGAGCAGTTCTTC. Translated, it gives CASSFSSSAGATEQFF.

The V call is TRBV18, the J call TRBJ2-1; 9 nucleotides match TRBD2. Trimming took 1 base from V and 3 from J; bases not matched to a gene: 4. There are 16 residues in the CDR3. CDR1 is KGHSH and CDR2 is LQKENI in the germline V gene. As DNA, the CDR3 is TGTGCCAGCTCACCACGACTAGCGGAGGACTACAATGAGCAGTTCTTC. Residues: CASSPRLAEDYNEQFF.

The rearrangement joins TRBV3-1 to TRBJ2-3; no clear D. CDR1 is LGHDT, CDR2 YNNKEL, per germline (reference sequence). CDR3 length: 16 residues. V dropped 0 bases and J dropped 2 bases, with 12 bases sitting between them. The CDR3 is CASSQDLLPPTDTQYF. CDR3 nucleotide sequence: TGTGCCAGCAGCCAAGATCTACTACCCCCCACAGATACGCAGTATTTT.

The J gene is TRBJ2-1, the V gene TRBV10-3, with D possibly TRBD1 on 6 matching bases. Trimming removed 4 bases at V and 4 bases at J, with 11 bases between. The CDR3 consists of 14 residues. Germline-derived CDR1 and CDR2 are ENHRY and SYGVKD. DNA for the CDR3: TGTGCCATCAGTGGCCAGGGGACGTACAATGAGCAGTTCTTC. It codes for CAISGQGTYNEQFF.

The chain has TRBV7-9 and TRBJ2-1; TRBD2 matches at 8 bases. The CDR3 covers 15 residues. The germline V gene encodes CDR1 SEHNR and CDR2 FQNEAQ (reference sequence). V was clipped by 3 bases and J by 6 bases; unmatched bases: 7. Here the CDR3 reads CASSFASGRPNEQFF. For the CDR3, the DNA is TGTGCCAGCAGCTTTGCTAGCGGGCGACCCAATGAGCAGTTCTTC.

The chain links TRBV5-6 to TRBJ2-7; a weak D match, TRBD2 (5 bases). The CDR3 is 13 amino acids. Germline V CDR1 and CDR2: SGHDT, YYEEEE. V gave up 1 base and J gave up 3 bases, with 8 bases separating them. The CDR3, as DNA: TGTGCCAGCAGCTTGTGGGGAGTCTACGAGCAGTACTTC. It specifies CASSLWGVYEQYF.

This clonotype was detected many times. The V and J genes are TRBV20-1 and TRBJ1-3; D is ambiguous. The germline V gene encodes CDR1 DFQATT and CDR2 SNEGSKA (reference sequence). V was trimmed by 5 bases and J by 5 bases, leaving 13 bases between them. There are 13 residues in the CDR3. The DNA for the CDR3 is TGCAGTGCTGATGAGGACCGCCGAAACACCATATATTTT. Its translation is CSADEDRRNTIYF.

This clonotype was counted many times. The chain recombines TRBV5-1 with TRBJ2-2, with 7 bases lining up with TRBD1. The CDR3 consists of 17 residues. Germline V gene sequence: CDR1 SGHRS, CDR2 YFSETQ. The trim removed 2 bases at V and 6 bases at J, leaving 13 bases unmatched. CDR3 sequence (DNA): TGCGCCAGCAGCTTTCTCGAGGGGGCCCTTACCGCCGGGGAGCTGTTTTTT. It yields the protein CASSFLEGALTAGELFF.